This T cell receptor (beta chain) stems from a study of shared clonotypes between healthy human individuals. Deep-level assay runs were performed. Sequencing used immunoSEQ multiplex PCR; TCRdb keeps in-frame clones, though not all of them. The repertoire consists of around 2,100,000 clones, with roughly 94% occurring once and the leading ten covering roughly 1.2%. Naive CD8 cells lacked CD45RO and underwent positive selection for CCR7, leaving out terminally differentiated effector memory CD45RA+ cells. Germline trimming cut 4 bases from V and 7 bases from J; bases unmatched to any gene: 13. The CDR3 spans 17 residues. Germline-derived CDR1 and CDR2 are SGHRS and YFSETQ.

The clonotype comes from a young man in good health. The source material was naive CD8+ T cells sorted from blood. The chain links TRBV5-1 to TRBJ2-1, with 11 positions matching TRBD2. In DNA, the CDR3 is TGCGCCAGCAGCCTCCCACTAGCGGGAGATGGGTCGAATGAGCAGTTCTTC. Translation gives CASSLPLAGDGSNEQFF.